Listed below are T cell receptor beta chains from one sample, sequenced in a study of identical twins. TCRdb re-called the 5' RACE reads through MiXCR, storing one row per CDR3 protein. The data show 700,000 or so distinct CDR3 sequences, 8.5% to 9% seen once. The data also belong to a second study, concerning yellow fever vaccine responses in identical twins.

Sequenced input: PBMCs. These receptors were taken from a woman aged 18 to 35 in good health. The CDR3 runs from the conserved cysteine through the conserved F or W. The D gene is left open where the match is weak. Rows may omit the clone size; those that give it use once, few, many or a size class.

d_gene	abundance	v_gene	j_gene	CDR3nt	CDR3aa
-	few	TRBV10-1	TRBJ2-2	TGCGCCAGCAATATCGCGAACACCGGGGAGCTGTTTTTT	CASNIANTGELFF
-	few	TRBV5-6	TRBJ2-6	TGTGCCAGCAGCTTGGTAGGGGCCCCCTCTGGGGCCAACGTCCTGACTTTC	CASSLVGAPSGANVLTF
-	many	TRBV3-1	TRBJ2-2	TGTGCCAGCAGGTCCAGCGGACGAGGGACCGGGGAGCTGTTTTTT	CASRSSGRGTGELFF
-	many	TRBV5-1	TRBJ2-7	TGCGCCAGCAGCTTGGTGCCGGAAGACTACGAGCAGTACTTC	CASSLVPEDYEQYF
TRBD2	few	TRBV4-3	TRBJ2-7	TGCGCCAGCAGCCAACTAGCGGGAGCTGACGAGCAGTACTTC	CASSQLAGADEQYF
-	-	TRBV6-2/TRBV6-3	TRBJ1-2	TGTGCCAGCAGTTACGGAATCGACAGAACCTACTATGGCTACACCTTC	CASSYGIDRTYYGYTF
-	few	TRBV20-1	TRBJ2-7	TGCAGTCCTGGCGGGGACCCCCACGAGCAGTACTTC	CSPGGDPHEQYF
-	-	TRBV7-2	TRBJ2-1	TGTGCCAGCAGCTTAGGCGGAAAGAGCTCCTACAATGAGCAGTTCTTC	CASSLGGKSSYNEQFF
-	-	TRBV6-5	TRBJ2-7	TGTGCCAGCAGTTACTCGATACTAATGGGGAAAATCTCCTACGAGCAGTACTTC	CASSYSILMGKISYEQYF
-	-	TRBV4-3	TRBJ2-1	TGCGCCAGCAGCCAAGAACGATGGGGGAATGAGCAGTTCTTC	CASSQERWGNEQFF
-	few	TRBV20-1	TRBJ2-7	TGCAGTGCTAGAGATTCCAAGGTCCCCTACGAGCAGTACTTC	CSARDSKVPYEQYF
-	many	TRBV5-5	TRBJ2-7	TGTGCCAGCAGCTTGGTCCAGGGGACGATCACTACTCGGCAGTACTTC	CASSLVQGTITTRQYF
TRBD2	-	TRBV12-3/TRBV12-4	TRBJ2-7	TGTGCCAGCAGTTTATCTGGGACTAGAGGTGAGCAGTACTTC	CASSLSGTRGEQYF
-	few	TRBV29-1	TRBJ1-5	TGCAGCGTTGTGGATAGCAATCAGCCCCAGCATTTT	CSVVDSNQPQHF
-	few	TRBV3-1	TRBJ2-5	TGTGCCAGCAGCCAATCTCGCGCCCAGGGACGGGAGACCCAGTACTTC	CASSQSRAQGRETQYF
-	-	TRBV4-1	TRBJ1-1	TGCGCCAGCAGCCAAGGTGGGCGTTCCCACACTGAAGCTTTCTTT	CASSQGGRSHTEAFF
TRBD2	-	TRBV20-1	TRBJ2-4	TGCAGTGCTAGAGGGGACTACCATGGATACATTCAGTACTTC	CSARGDYHGYIQYF
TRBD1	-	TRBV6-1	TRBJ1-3	TGTGCCAGCAGAAGACAGGGGACTGACACCATATATTTT	CASRRQGTDTIYF
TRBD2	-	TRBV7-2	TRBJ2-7	TGTGCCAGCAGCCCCGCAGCGGTTAGCGGGAGGGGCTACGAGCAGTACTTC	CASSPAAVSGRGYEQYF
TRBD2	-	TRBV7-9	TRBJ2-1	TGTGCCAGCAGCTTACCAACGGGACTAGCATACAATGAGCAGTTCTTC	CASSLPTGLAYNEQFF
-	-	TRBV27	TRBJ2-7	TGTGCCAGCAGTTTTAACACCTACTACGAGCAGTACTTC	CASSFNTYYEQYF
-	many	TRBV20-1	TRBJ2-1	TGCAGTGCTAGGAGGGTAACAGGGAATGAGCAGTTCTTC	CSARRVTGNEQFF
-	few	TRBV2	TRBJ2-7	TGTGCCAGCAGTGAAGTAAACGGCTCCTACGAGCAGTACTTC	CASSEVNGSYEQYF
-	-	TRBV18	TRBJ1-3	TGTGCCAGCTCACCTTTGGACACCATATATTTT	CASSPLDTIYF
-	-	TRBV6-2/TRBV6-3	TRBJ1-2	TGTGCCAGCACCATGGATCAGCCGCCGTATGGCTACACCTTC	CASTMDQPPYGYTF
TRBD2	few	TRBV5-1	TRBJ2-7	TGCGCCAGCAGCTTAGTAGCGGGGGGGCCGGGAGAGCAGTACTTC	CASSLVAGGPGEQYF
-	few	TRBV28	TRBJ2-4	TGTGCCAGCAGTTTAGGGGGTGGTTGGACTAAAATTCAGTACTTC	CASSLGGGWTKIQYF
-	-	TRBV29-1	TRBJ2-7	TGCAGCGTTGCTGCCCGTTTGGACGAGCAGTACTTC	CSVAARLDEQYF